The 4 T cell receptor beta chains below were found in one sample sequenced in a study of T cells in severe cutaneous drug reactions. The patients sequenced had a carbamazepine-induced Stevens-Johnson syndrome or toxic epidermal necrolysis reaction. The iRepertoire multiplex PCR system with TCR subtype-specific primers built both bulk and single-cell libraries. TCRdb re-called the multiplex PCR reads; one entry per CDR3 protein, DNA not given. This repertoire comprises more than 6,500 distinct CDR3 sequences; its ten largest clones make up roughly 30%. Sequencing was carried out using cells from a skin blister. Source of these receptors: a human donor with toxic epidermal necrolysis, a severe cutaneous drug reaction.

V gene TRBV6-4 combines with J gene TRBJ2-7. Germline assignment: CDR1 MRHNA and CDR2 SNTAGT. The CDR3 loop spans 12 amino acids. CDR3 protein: CASSDPAYEQYF.

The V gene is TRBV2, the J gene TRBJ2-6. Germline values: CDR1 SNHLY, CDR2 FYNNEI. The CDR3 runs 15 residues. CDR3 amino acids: CASSETNSGANVLTF.

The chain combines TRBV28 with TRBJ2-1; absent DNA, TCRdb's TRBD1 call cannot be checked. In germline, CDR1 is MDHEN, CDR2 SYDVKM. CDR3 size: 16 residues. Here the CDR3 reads CASSLHPGETYNEQFF.

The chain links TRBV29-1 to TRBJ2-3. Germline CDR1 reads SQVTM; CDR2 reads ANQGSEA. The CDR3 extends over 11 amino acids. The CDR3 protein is CSVGVGYTQYF.